What follows are 21 T cell receptor beta chains derived from one specimen sequenced in a study of T-cell memory formation after mild COVID-19. TCRdb fed the 5' RACE reads into MiXCR, producing one record per CDR3 protein. The sample has a few hundred thousand distinct CDR3 sequences, more than 20% seen once. The sample consisted of PBMCs or a T cell subset sorted from them (not recorded which). The receptors here all came from an adult woman who had mild COVID-19 (a few samples of this study predate the infection). Cell type and time point are not known.

The chain combines TRBV7-8 with TRBJ1-6; TRBD1 matches 7 bases. V shed 6 bases and J 9 bases; nucleotides not matched to a gene: 11. The germline CDR1 and CDR2 sequences are SGHVS and FQNEAQ. The CDR3 extends over 15 amino acids. The chain's CDR3 is CASSTRQGNSSPLHF. In DNA form, the CDR3 reads TGTGCCAGCAGTACAAGACAGGGCAATAGTTCACCCCTCCACTTT.

A few counts support this clonotype. The chain uses TRBV29-1 and TRBJ1-2; 9 bases are shared with TRBD1. Trimming cost V 6 bases and J 6 bases; bases outside gene matches: 5. The CDR3 is 12 amino acids. Per the germline V gene, CDR1 is SQVTM and CDR2 is ANQGSEA. DNA for the CDR3: TGCAGCGTCGGGACAGGGACCGATGGCTACACCTTC. This codes for CSVGTGTDGYTF.

The chain carries TRBV5-5 and TRBJ1-3; D not resolved. CDR3 length equals 12 residues. Trimming stripped 4 bases from V and 4 bases from J, with 6 bases between. CDR1 SGHKS and CDR2 YYEKEE come from the germline V gene (reference sequence). This chain's CDR3 is CASSPEGNTIYF. The CDR3 nucleotides are TGTGCCAGCAGCCCAGAAGGAAACACCATATATTTT.

The chain links TRBV6-5 to TRBJ1-4; D may be TRBD1 (5 bases). Germline CDR1 reads MNHEY; CDR2 reads SVGAGI. V was trimmed by 0 bases and J by 10 bases, leaving 6 bases between them. The CDR3 totals 12 residues. The CDR3 protein is CASSYSGGKLFF. The CDR3 DNA is TGTGCCAGCAGTTACTCGGGGGGAAAACTGTTTTTT.

This clonotype was observed a few times. This chain joins TRBV6-5 and TRBJ2-1, with a weak D call TRBD1 (7 bases). Germline CDR1 MNHEY, CDR2 SVGAGI. V shed 5 bases and J shed 6 bases, with 20 bases lying between them. CDR3 length: 16 residues. CDR3 in DNA: TGTGCCAGCAGTAGCAAGGGGGGACAGCCTCTCAATGAGCAGTTCTTC. Residues: CASSSKGGQPLNEQFF.

The CDR3 protein is CSATREGTGELFF. The CDR3 nucleotides read TGCAGTGCTACCCGGGAGGGGACCGGGGAGCTGTTTTTT. The chain combines TRBV20-1 with TRBJ2-2; 8 bases map to TRBD2. The ends lost 4 bases at V and 5 bases at J; junction bases unmatched: 3. This CDR3 has 13 amino acids. Germline V gene sequence: CDR1 DFQATT, CDR2 SNEGSKA (reference sequence).

This clonotype was counted a few times. The V call is TRBV2, the J call TRBJ2-7, with TRBD2 identical over 12 bases. CDR1 is SNHLY, CDR2 FYNNEI, per germline. V trimming: 5 bases; J trimming: 5 bases; junction bases outside the gene matches: 7. This CDR3 is 15 amino acids long. This chain's CDR3 is CASSIGLAGLNEQYF. CDR3 coding DNA: TGTGCCAGCAGTATAGGACTAGCGGGACTTAACGAGCAGTACTTC. The whole variable domain, remainder taken from reference TRBV2 and TRBJ2-7, is EPEVTQTPSHQVTQMGQEVILRCVPISNHLYFYWYRQILGQKVEFLVSFYNNEISEKSEIFDDQFSVERPDGSNFTLKIRSTKLEDSAMYFCASSIGLAGLNEQYFGPGTRLTVT.

The chain employs TRBV7-8 and TRBJ2-5; D possibly corresponds to TRBD2 (6 bases). The CDR3 has 19 amino acids. The ends were cut back, 0 bases at V and 1 base at J, with 21 bases in the middle. CDR1 is SGHVS and CDR2 is FQNEAQ in the germline V gene. CDR3 sequence (DNA): TGTGCCAGCAGCTTAGCTGGGGGTTTGGGGCGGGGTGTCCAAGAGACCCAGTACTTC. Protein: CASSLAGGLGRGVQETQYF.

V usage is TRBV2 and J usage is TRBJ2-5; 7 nucleotides match TRBD1. This CDR3 is 15 amino acids long. Trimming took 6 bases from V and 1 from J; bases not matched to a gene: 8. Germline CDR1 and CDR2: SNHLY and FYNNEI. The CDR3 DNA reads TGTGCCAGCAGGGAAAGTGGACAGGTCCAAGAGACCCAGTACTTC. As protein: CASRESGQVQETQYF.

This chain joins TRBV20-1 and TRBJ2-5; 9 bases are a match to TRBD2. The CDR3 is 14 amino acids. Germline V lookup: CDR1 DFQATT, CDR2 SNEGSKA (reference sequence). V was clipped by 6 bases and J by 4 bases; unmatched bases: 9. Here the CDR3 DNA reads TGCAGTGCGCCCCCGGTGGGACTAGCAGAGACCCAGTACTTC. Its protein is CSAPPVGLAETQYF.

The chain couples TRBV24-1 to TRBJ2-3; 10 nucleotides agree with TRBD2. The CDR3 consists of 18 residues. Germline V gene lookup returns CDR1 KGHDR and CDR2 SFDVKD. The V segment lost 0 bases and the J segment 1 base; nucleotides outside the gene matches: 6. Written as DNA, the CDR3 is TGTGCCACCAGTGATTTGACTAGCGGGGATGCGGGCACAGATACGCAGTATTTT. As protein: CATSDLTSGDAGTDTQYF.

The rearrangement links TRBV12-3 or TRBV12-4 to TRBJ2-3; D is ambiguous. The ends were cut back, 8 bases at V and 0 bases at J, with 15 bases in the middle. The CDR3 totals 15 residues. The CDR3 DNA reads as TGTGCCAGCTCCGTTATGGAGTTGAGCACAGATACGCAGTATTTT. This translates into CASSVMELSTDTQYF.

The J gene is TRBJ2-2, the V gene TRBV7-6; D call uncertain. V was pared by 8 bases and J by 6 bases, with 13 bases between. CDR3 length: 13 residues. CDR1 is SGHVS, CDR2 FNYEAQ, per germline. The CDR3 DNA follows: TGTGCCAGCGGTGAGGAACGTTCCGGGGAGCTGTTTTTT. This encodes CASGEERSGELFF.

This clonotype has more than one count but fewer than ten. The chain carries TRBV12-3 or TRBV12-4 and TRBJ1-6, with D perhaps matching TRBD1 (6 bases). With 4 bases removed from V and 0 bases from J, the gap between germline ends came to 13 bases. This CDR3 region has 17 residues. In nucleotides, the CDR3 is TGTGCCAGCAGTTCACACAGGGAGGTCTCCTATAATTCACCCCTCCACTTT. Protein: CASSSHREVSYNSPLHF.

The chain carries TRBV29-1 and TRBJ2-3, with TRBD2 as a possible D gene (7 bases). Germline loops: CDR1 SQVTM, CDR2 ANQGSEA. Trimming left V 6 bases short and J 0 bases short, with 16 bases between. This CDR3 has 15 amino acids. CDR3 region: CSVQWGGPSTDTQYF. CDR3 coding DNA: TGCAGCGTCCAGTGGGGGGGCCCCAGCACAGATACGCAGTATTTT.

The rearrangement joins TRBV2 to TRBJ2-3; D unclear. V was cut by 5 bases and J by 6 bases, with 6 bases left in between. CDR1 is SNHLY, CDR2 FYNNEI, per germline. The CDR3 has 11 amino acids. The CDR3 reads CASSPLDTQYF. CDR3 DNA: TGTGCCAGCAGTCCCCTGGATACGCAGTATTTT. Full variable domain (remainder filled in from reference TRBV2 and TRBJ2-3): EPEVTQTPSHQVTQMGQEVILRCVPISNHLYFYWYRQILGQKVEFLVSFYNNEISEKSEIFDDQFSVERPDGSNFTLKIRSTKLEDSAMYFCASSPLDTQYFGPGTRLTVL.

This clonotype was seen repeatedly, ten times or more. This rearrangement joins TRBV5-1 to TRBJ1-4; 7 positions agree with TRBD1. CDR1 and CDR2 (germline): SGHRS, YFSETQ. After removal of 4 bases from V and 8 bases from J, the junction contained 8 bases not matched to a gene. This CDR3 contains 14 residues. CDR3 DNA: TGCGCCAGCAGCCACTCCGGGACAGAGGAAAAACTGTTTTTT. This translates into CASSHSGTEEKLFF. Combining the CDR3 with reference TRBV5-1 and TRBJ1-4 gives the whole variable domain KAGVTQTPRYLIKTRGQQVTLSCSPISGHRSVSWYQQTPGQGLQFLFEYFSETQRNKGNFPGRFSGRQFSNSRSEMNVSTLELGDSALYLCASSHSGTEEKLFFGSGTQLSVL.

V and J are TRBV27 and TRBJ2-1; 10 bases agree with TRBD2. CDR1 and CDR2 (germline): MNHEY, SMNVEV (reference sequence). The CDR3 consists of 15 residues. V lost 2 bases and J lost 6; bases outside the gene matches: 4. The CDR3 DNA sequence: TGTGCCAGCAGTTTAGGAGCGGGAGGGCGCAATGAGCAGTTCTTC. Amino acid sequence: CASSLGAGGRNEQFF.

This clonotype was counted between two and nine times. The chain joins TRBV29-1 to TRBJ2-7, with 10 bases that match TRBD1. The CDR3 sequence is 13 residues long. V dropped 6 bases and J dropped 2; count of bases not matched to a gene: 4. The germline V gene encodes CDR1 SQVTM and CDR2 ANQGSEA. The CDR3 loop is CSVAGTGAYEQYF. In DNA form, the CDR3 reads TGCAGCGTCGCCGGGACAGGGGCCTACGAGCAGTACTTC.

This clonotype has more than one count but fewer than ten. This rearrangement joins TRBV14 to TRBJ2-1; 9 bases agree with TRBD2. The trim removed 4 bases at V and 3 bases at J, leaving 13 bases unmatched. This CDR3 contains 18 residues. Germline V CDR1 and CDR2: SGHDN, FVKESK. CDR3 region: CASSLPRSRGGVYNEQFF. CDR3 coding DNA: TGTGCCAGCAGCCTACCCAGGTCCCGCGGGGGGGTCTACAATGAGCAGTTCTTC.

Only a few counts were recorded for this clonotype. The chain is built from TRBV9 and TRBJ2-3, with D tentatively TRBD1 or TRBD2 (7 bases each). Trimming cost V 0 bases and J 6 bases, with 17 bases left between them. CDR3 size: 16 residues. Germline CDR1 reads SGDLS; CDR2 reads YYNGEE. CDR3 bases: TGTGCCAGCAGCGTAGGAGCAGGGGGGGGTTCCGATACGCAGTATTTT. It is translated as CASSVGAGGGSDTQYF.